The 8 T cell receptor beta chains below come from one sample, sequenced in a study of blood T cell repertoires in COVID-19. This table comes from immunoSEQ multiplex PCR, and its TCRdb copy is limited to in-frame clones, with some not included. Found here are fewer than 150,000 clones, around 77% of them singletons; the top ten hold less than 14%. The sequenced sample consisted of peripheral blood. These receptors came from a human donor in a cohort sampled during active COVID-19.

The J gene is TRBJ1-3, the V gene TRBV27; D gene unclear. The CDR3 runs 15 residues. The V end was cut by 2 bases, the J end by 0 bases, with 8 bases between. CDR1 and CDR2 from the germline V gene are MNHEY and SMNVEV (reference sequence). The CDR3 bases are TGTGCCAGCAGTTTAGGGCCATTCTCTGGAAACACCATATATTTT. It translates to CASSLGPFSGNTIYF.

As for this clone: A much larger clone differs from this one at a single base, so this may be a read error. The gene calls are TRBV6-5 and TRBJ2-2; D may be TRBD2 (6 bases). Germline-derived CDR1 and CDR2 are MNHEY and SVGAGI. This CDR3 has 15 amino acids. Trimming stripped 0 bases from V and 1 base from J, with 6 bases between. The CDR3 sequence is CASSYSGGNTGELFF. In DNA, the CDR3 is TGTGCCAGCAGTTACTCGGGGGGGAACACCGGGGAGCTGTTTTTT.

The chain couples TRBV11-2 to TRBJ1-1, with 7 bases that match TRBD1. Germline V gene data show CDR1 as SGHAT and CDR2 as FQNNGV. The CDR3 is 14 amino acids. After removal of 5 bases from V and 12 bases from J, the junction contained 15 bases not matched to a gene. This CDR3 is CASSVGTALHFPFF. CDR3 DNA: TGTGCCAGCAGCGTCGGGACAGCCCTACACTTCCCTTTCTTT.

The chain combines TRBV11-2 with TRBJ2-1; 14 nucleotides agree with TRBD2. Looked up from germline, CDR1 is SGHAT and CDR2 is FQNNGV. CDR3 length: 15 residues. The V and J ends lost 3 bases and 6 bases, in that order; junction bases with no gene match: 1. The CDR3 region has the DNA TGTGCCAGCAGCTTGACTAGCGGGGGGGCCAATGAGCAGTTCTTC. Its translation: CASSLTSGGANEQFF.

The chain has TRBV13 and TRBJ2-7; TRBD1 might be the D (5 bases). V was clipped by 4 bases and J by 4 bases, with 8 bases between them. This CDR3 has 12 residues. From germline, CDR1 is PRHDT and CDR2 FYEKMQ (reference sequence). The CDR3 coding sequence is TGTGCCAGCAGCTCGTCAGGGTACGAGCAGTACTTC. Translating gives CASSSSGYEQYF.

This clone came up once. The chain joins TRBV7-6 to TRBJ2-5, with D perhaps matching TRBD1 (6 bases). The germline gives CDR1 SGHVS, CDR2 FNYEAQ. The V end lost 4 bases, the J end lost 2 bases, and 14 bases lay between the germline ends. The CDR3 is 15 amino acids. Here the CDR3 reads CASSSPSGQQETQYF. The CDR3 nucleotides read TGTGCCAGCAGCTCGCCCTCGGGACAACAAGAGACCCAGTACTTC.

This chain links TRBV19 with TRBJ2-7, with TRBD1 identical over 8 bases. The CDR3 is 14 residues long. CDR1 is LNHDA, CDR2 SQIVND, per germline (reference sequence). Losses at the gene ends were 3 bases for V and 5 bases for J; bases not matched to a gene: 6. CDR3 sequence reads: CASSIMTGDHEQYF. In DNA form, the CDR3 reads TGTGCCAGTAGTATCATGACAGGGGACCACGAGCAGTACTTC. Full variable domain (rest looked up from reference TRBV19 and TRBJ2-7): DGGITQSPKYLFRKEGQNVTLSCEQNLNHDAMYWYRQDPGQGLRLIYYSQIVNDFQKGDIAEGYSVSREKKESFPLTVTSAQKNPTAFYLCASSIMTGDHEQYFGPGTRLTVT.

A note on this clone: Distinct nucleotide sequences in the sample also encode this CDR3. This chain connects TRBV2 to TRBJ2-7; 8 bases agree with TRBD1. Trimming took 2 bases from V and 4 from J; bases not matched to a gene: 4. The CDR3 runs 14 residues. Germline V gene sequence: CDR1 SNHLY, CDR2 FYNNEI. This CDR3 reads CASSETGQGYEQYF. The CDR3 DNA is TGTGCCAGCAGTGAAACTGGACAGGGATACGAGCAGTACTTC.